Detailed here is one T cell receptor (beta chain). Its antigen is currently unknown. The CDR3 length is 14 residues. Losses at the gene ends were 3 bases for V and 5 bases for J; bases not matched to a gene: 3. The germline V gene has CDR1 MDHEN and CDR2 SYDVKM. This sample stems from a study of cytomegalovirus exposure and HLA in healthy donors. Whole-study findings and limits: The study dropped some indistinguishable V segments, TRBV6-2 and TRBV6-3 among them. Analysis was performed later, and it showed HLA-associated TCR beta chains to be more clonally expanded than equally common others. In a later analysis, at a false discovery rate of 0.05, 16,951 TCR beta sequences matched HLA alleles.

This PCR relied on a set of 60 Vbeta primers and 13 Jbeta primers. In the original processing: Later, an analysis found 65 million to 85 million unique TCR beta chains, and approximately 10 million of these were shared. Clones were read by immunoSEQ multiplex PCR, and TCRdb kept only the in-frame ones, dropping some. The V and J calls and clone size come from that table; D and trimming were worked out from the DNA. The table shows roughly 130,000 clones, with around 72% occurring only once. The TCR sequence derives from a woman aged 40 to 50 in good health and CMV-seronegative. The chain joins TRBV28 to TRBJ1-1; the match to TRBD1 covers 10 bases. Sequences were obtained from PBMCs. The CDR3 DNA reads TGTGCCAGCAGTTTTGGGACAGGGGATACTGAAGCTTTCTTT. It yields the protein CASSFGTGDTEAFF.